Given below is one TCR beta chain in context. Its antigen is not identified. The repertoire was sequenced with immunoSEQ multiplex PCR; TCRdb's copy has only in-frame clones and lacks some. This sample has tens of thousands of clones, with 80% to 90% found just once. The sample is drawn from a study of T cell responses to AZD1222 COVID-19 vaccine. Study findings and constraints: The number of AZD1222 recipients seropositive at baseline was only 6 or 7. There were mostly white British donors and more females than males, and clonal diversity was possibly underestimated. Two AZD1222 doses significantly raised spike-specific TCR breadth and depth over controls. In all cases, repertoires were sampled only after the peak T cell response.

The clonotype originates from an adult in good health. Here the sequenced sample was peripheral blood, taken on day 0 of AZD1222 vaccination.

The CDR3 nucleotides read TGCGCCAGCAGCCAGCCAGGGGCAACTAATGAAAAACTGTTTTTT. Its protein is CASSQPGATNEKLFF. The rearrangement joins TRBV4-1 to TRBJ1-4; D is possibly TRBD1 (6 bases). The CDR3 consists of 15 residues. The V gene's germline CDR1 is MGHRA and CDR2 YSYEKL. Trimming removed 3 bases from V and 0 bases from J, with 8 bases in between.